The rows below give T cell receptor beta chains drawn from one sample of a study of blood T cells in healthy people across ages. A single record per CDR3 protein comes from TCRdb applying MiXCR to the 5' RACE reads. The profile covers 550,000 to 700,000 distinct CDR3 sequences, with roughly a quarter appearing a single time and around a sixth taken by the ten largest. The sequencing sample was made of blood. The receptors stem from a woman in her 70s in good health. The CDR3 runs from the conserved cysteine through the conserved F or W. The order of the fields is CDR3 protein, CDR3 DNA, J gene, D gene, clone size, V gene. The D gene is left open where the match is weak. Only part of the rows carry a size: once, few, many, or a class if the clone is expanded.

cdr3_aa: CASSLGTGGFYGYTF; cdr3_nt: TGTGCCAGCAGTTTGGGGACAGGGGGCTTTTATGGCTACACCTTC; j_call: TRBJ1-2; d_call: TRBD1; clone_size: many; v_call: TRBV12-3/TRBV12-4
cdr3_aa: CASSPGTVLGEKLFF; cdr3_nt: TGTGCCAGCAGCCCGGGGACAGTCCTTGGTGAAAAACTGTTTTTT; j_call: TRBJ1-4; d_call: TRBD1; clone_size: NA; v_call: TRBV7-9
cdr3_aa: CASNPSGSGGQYNEQFF; cdr3_nt: TGTGCCAGCAATCCCTCAGGGTCCGGGGGACAATACAATGAGCAGTTCTTC; j_call: TRBJ2-1; d_call: NA; clone_size: NA; v_call: TRBV12-3/TRBV12-4
cdr3_aa: CASSQDPRGLATNEKLFF; cdr3_nt: TGCGCCAGCAGCCAAGATCCTAGGGGGCTCGCAACTAATGAAAAACTGTTTTTT; j_call: TRBJ1-4; d_call: TRBD1; clone_size: few; v_call: TRBV4-3
cdr3_aa: CATTLGPNGPGELFF; cdr3_nt: TGTGCCACTACGCTGGGACCCAACGGGCCCGGGGAGCTGTTTTTT; j_call: TRBJ2-2; d_call: NA; clone_size: few; v_call: TRBV6-1
cdr3_aa: CASSLPISERGEVGTQYF; cdr3_nt: TGTGCCAGCAGCTTACCAATCTCAGAGCGGGGGGAGGTCGGGACCCAGTACTTC; j_call: TRBJ2-5; d_call: TRBD2; clone_size: NA; v_call: TRBV11-2
cdr3_aa: CASSSLDSGETQYF; cdr3_nt: TGCGCCAGCAGCTCACTGGACAGTGGGGAGACCCAGTACTTC; j_call: TRBJ2-5; d_call: NA; clone_size: few; v_call: TRBV5-1
cdr3_aa: CASRRVSNTEAFF; cdr3_nt: TGTGCCAGCCGTAGGGTTTCGAACACTGAAGCTTTCTTT; j_call: TRBJ1-1; d_call: NA; clone_size: few; v_call: TRBV9
cdr3_aa: CASSLRVTGYTF; cdr3_nt: TGTGCCAGCAGTCTTAGGGTTACGGGCTACACCTTC; j_call: TRBJ1-2; d_call: NA; clone_size: NA; v_call: TRBV12-3/TRBV12-4
cdr3_aa: CAPGTANEKLFF; cdr3_nt: TGTGCCCCAGGGACAGCTAATGAAAAACTGTTTTTT; j_call: TRBJ1-4; d_call: TRBD1; clone_size: few; v_call: TRBV7-8
cdr3_aa: CASRGTGGNSVETQYF; cdr3_nt: TGCGCCAGCAGGGGCACCGGGGGAAACTCGGTGGAGACCCAGTACTTC; j_call: TRBJ2-5; d_call: NA; clone_size: NA; v_call: TRBV5-1
cdr3_aa: CASSLTTAGYGYTF; cdr3_nt: TGCGCCAGCAGCCTCACGACAGCAGGCTATGGCTACACCTTC; j_call: TRBJ1-2; d_call: NA; clone_size: few; v_call: TRBV5-1
cdr3_aa: CASSPLETQYF; cdr3_nt: TGTGCCAGCAGTCCACTCGAGACCCAGTACTTC; j_call: TRBJ2-5; d_call: NA; clone_size: few; v_call: TRBV12-3/TRBV12-4
cdr3_aa: CSARDPDGTDNQPQHF; cdr3_nt: TGCAGTGCTAGAGACCCGGACGGTACTGACAATCAGCCCCAGCATTTT; j_call: TRBJ1-5; d_call: NA; clone_size: NA; v_call: TRBV20-1
cdr3_aa: CSVAGPRSETQYF; cdr3_nt: TGCAGCGTTGCGGGACCTCGATCGGAGACCCAGTACTTC; j_call: TRBJ2-5; d_call: NA; clone_size: NA; v_call: TRBV29-1
cdr3_aa: CSARIGKETQYF; cdr3_nt: TGCAGTGCCCGTATAGGGAAGGAGACCCAGTACTTC; j_call: TRBJ2-5; d_call: NA; clone_size: NA; v_call: TRBV20-1
cdr3_aa: CSGGGEETQYF; cdr3_nt: TGCAGCGGAGGGGGGGAAGAGACCCAGTACTTC; j_call: TRBJ2-5; d_call: NA; clone_size: NA; v_call: TRBV29-1
cdr3_aa: CSARDWSGKTYQETQYF; cdr3_nt: TGCAGTGCTAGAGACTGGAGCGGGAAGACGTACCAAGAGACCCAGTACTTC; j_call: TRBJ2-5; d_call: TRBD2; clone_size: NA; v_call: TRBV20-1
cdr3_aa: CASSQERLAGRQETQYF; cdr3_nt: TGCGCCAGCAGCCAAGAACGACTAGCGGGGCGGCAAGAGACCCAGTACTTC; j_call: TRBJ2-5; d_call: TRBD2; clone_size: NA; v_call: TRBV4-3
cdr3_aa: CASSVGGGSSYNSPLHF; cdr3_nt: TGTGCCAGCAGCGTAGGAGGAGGTAGCTCCTATAATTCACCCCTCCACTTT; j_call: TRBJ1-6; d_call: NA; clone_size: few; v_call: TRBV9
cdr3_aa: CSALDPGGELFF; cdr3_nt: TGCAGCGCCCTTGACCCGGGAGGGGAGCTGTTTTTT; j_call: TRBJ2-2; d_call: NA; clone_size: many; v_call: TRBV29-1